This T cell receptor (beta chain) comes out of a study of response to subunit inactivated influenza vaccine. Study-wide results and limits: T cells newly recruited by each seasonal influenza vaccination are few, the authors suggested.

In germline, CDR1 is MNHEY, CDR2 SMNVEV (reference sequence). This CDR3 contains 15 residues. V was pared by 3 bases and J by 3 bases, with 15 bases between. TCRdb reprocessed the RT-PCR reads via MiXCR and lists one record per CDR3 protein. The table lists hundreds of thousands of distinct CDR3 sequences, approximately 12% of them singletons. Of note for this clonotype: As yet, its antigen is unknown.

The sequenced sample was PBMCs from blood, obtained on the day of vaccination. The clonotype originates from a man in his fifties or sixties who received an inactivated influenza vaccine. The J gene is TRBJ2-7, the V gene TRBV27, with D possibly being TRBD1 (6 bases). The CDR3 here is CASSLGTPGFYEQYF. The DNA for the CDR3 is TGTGCCAGCAGTTTGGGGACACCTGGATTCTACGAGCAGTACTTC.